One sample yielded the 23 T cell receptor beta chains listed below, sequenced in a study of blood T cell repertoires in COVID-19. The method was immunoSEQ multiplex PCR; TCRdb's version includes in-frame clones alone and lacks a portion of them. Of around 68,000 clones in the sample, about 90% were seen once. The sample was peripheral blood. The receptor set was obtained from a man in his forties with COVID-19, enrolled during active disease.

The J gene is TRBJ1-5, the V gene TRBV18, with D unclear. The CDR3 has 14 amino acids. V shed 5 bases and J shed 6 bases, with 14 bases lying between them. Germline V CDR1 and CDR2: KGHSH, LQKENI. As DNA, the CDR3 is TGTGCCAGCTCATCCGAGGAGGTTGGTCAGCCCCAGCATTTT. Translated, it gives CASSSEEVGQPQHF.

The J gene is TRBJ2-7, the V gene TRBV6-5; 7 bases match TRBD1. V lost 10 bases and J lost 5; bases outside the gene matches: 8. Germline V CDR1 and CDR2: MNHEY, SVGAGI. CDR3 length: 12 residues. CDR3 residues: CATLTGSDEQYF. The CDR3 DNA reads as TGTGCCACTTTGACAGGGTCGGACGAGCAGTACTTC.

CDR3 nucleotide sequence: TGTGCCAGCAGCCAAGGAGGAGAACGTGGCTACACCTTC. Translating gives CASSQGGERGYTF. The chain uses TRBV3-1 (or the pseudogene TRBV3-2) and TRBJ1-2; D not resolved. Trimming shortened V by 1 base and J by 7 bases, and 10 bases separated the two germline ends. The germline CDR1 and CDR2 sequences are LGHDT and YNNKEL (reference sequence). This CDR3 spans 13 amino acids.

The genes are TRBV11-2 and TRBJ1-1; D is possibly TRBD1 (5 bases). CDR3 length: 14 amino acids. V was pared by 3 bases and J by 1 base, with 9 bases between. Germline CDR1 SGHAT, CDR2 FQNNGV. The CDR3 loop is CASSFFDRNTEAFF. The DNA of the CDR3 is TGTGCCAGCAGCTTTTTCGACAGGAACACTGAAGCTTTCTTT.

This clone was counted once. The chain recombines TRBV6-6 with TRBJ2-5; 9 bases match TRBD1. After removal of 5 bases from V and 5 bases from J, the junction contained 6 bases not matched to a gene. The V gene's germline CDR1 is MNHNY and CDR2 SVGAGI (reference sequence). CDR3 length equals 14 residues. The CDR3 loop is CASSAGQGQETQYF. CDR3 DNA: TGTGCCAGCAGTGCAGGACAGGGGCAGGAGACCCAGTACTTC.

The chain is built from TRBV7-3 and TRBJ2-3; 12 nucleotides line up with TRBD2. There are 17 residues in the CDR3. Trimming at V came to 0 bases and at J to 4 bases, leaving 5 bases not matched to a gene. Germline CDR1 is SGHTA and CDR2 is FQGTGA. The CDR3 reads CASSLTLLAGGPDTQYF. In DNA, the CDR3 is TGTGCCAGCAGCTTAACCCTCCTAGCGGGGGGGCCAGATACGCAGTATTTT.

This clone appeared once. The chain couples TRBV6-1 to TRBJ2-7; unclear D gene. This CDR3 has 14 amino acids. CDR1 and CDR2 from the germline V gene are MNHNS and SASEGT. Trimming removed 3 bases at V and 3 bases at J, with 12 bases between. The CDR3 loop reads CASSEGFRGYEQYF. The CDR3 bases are TGTGCCAGCAGTGAGGGTTTTCGAGGCTACGAGCAGTACTTC.

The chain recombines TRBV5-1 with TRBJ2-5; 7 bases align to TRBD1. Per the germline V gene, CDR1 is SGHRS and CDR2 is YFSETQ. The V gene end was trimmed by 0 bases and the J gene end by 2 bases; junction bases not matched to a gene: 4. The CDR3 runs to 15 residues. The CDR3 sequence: CASSLAGTEQETQYF. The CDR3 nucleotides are TGCGCCAGCAGCTTGGCGGGGACAGAGCAAGAGACCCAGTACTTC.

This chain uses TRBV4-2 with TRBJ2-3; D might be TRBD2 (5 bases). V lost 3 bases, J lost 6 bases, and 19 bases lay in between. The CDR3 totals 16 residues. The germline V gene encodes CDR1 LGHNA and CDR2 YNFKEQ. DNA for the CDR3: TGTGCCAGCAGCCATAATTCCTCCCCGGGGAGTGATACGCAGTATTTT. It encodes CASSHNSSPGSDTQYF.

The CDR3 sequence is CASSYDGREAGYTF. DNA for the CDR3: TGTGCCAGCAGTTACGACGGCAGGGAAGCTGGCTACACCTTC. The chain uses TRBV6-5 and TRBJ1-2; tentative D call: TRBD1 (5 bases). V dropped 2 bases and J dropped 7 bases, with 14 bases sitting between them. Germline loops: CDR1 MNHEY, CDR2 SVGAGI. The length of the CDR3 is 14 residues.

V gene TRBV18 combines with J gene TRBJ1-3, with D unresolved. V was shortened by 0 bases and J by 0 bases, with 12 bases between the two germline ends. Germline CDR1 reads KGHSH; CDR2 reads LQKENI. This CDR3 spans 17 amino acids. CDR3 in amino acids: CASSPPGEYFSGNTIYF. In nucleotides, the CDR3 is TGTGCCAGCTCACCACCGGGAGAGTACTTCTCTGGAAACACCATATATTTT. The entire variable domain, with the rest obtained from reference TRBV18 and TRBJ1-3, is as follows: NAGVMQNPRHLVRRRGQEARLRCSPMKGHSHVYWYRQLPEEGLKFMVYLQKENIIDESGMPKERFSAEFPKEGPSILRIQQVVRGDSAAYFCASSPPGEYFSGNTIYFGEGSWLTVV.

The CDR3 loop is CASSLDIGGSGANVLTF. The CDR3 DNA reads as TGCGCCAGCAGCTTGGATATAGGGGGCTCTGGGGCCAACGTCCTGACTTTC. V usage is TRBV5-1 and J usage is TRBJ2-6; perhaps TRBD1 as D (6 bases). The CDR3 length is 17 residues. V lost 0 bases and J lost 0, with 10 bases in between. From germline, CDR1 is SGHRS and CDR2 YFSETQ.

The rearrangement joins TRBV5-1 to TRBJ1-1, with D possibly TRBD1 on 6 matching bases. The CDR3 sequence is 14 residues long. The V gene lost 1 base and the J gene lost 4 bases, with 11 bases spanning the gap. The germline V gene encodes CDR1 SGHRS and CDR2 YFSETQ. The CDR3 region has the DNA TGCGCCAGCAGCTTGAAACAGGGAAGCACTGAAGCTTTCTTT. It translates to CASSLKQGSTEAFF. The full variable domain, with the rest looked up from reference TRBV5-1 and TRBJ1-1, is KAGVTQTPRYLIKTRGQQVTLSCSPISGHRSVSWYQQTPGQGLQFLFEYFSETQRNKGNFPGRFSGRQFSNSRSEMNVSTLELGDSALYLCASSLKQGSTEAFFGQGTRLTVV.

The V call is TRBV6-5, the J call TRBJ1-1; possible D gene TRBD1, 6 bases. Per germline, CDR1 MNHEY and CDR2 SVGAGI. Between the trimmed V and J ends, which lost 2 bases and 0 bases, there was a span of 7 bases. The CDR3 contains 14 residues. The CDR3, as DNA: TGTGCCAGCAGTTACGGACAGCTGAACACTGAAGCTTTCTTT. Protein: CASSYGQLNTEAFF.

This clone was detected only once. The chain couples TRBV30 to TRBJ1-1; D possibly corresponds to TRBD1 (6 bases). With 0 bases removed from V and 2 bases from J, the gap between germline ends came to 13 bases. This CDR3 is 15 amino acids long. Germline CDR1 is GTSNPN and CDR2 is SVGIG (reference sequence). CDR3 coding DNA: TGTGCCTGGAGTGTACGGGGGGGCGTAAACACTGAAGCTTTCTTT. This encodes CAWSVRGGVNTEAFF. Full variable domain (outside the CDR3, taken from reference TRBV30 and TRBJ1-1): SQTIHQWPATLVQPVGSPLSLECTVEGTSNPNLYWYRQAAGRGLQLLFYSVGIGQISSEVPQNLSASRPQDRQFILSSKKLLLSDSGFYLCAWSVRGGVNTEAFFGQGTRLTVV.

CDR3 sequence: CASRQGEEAEQFF. The CDR3 DNA follows: TGCGCCAGCAGACAGGGGGAGGAGGCTGAGCAGTTCTTC. The rearrangement joins TRBV10-2 to TRBJ2-1, with 8 bases matching TRBD1. Germline CDR1 WSHSY, CDR2 SAAADI. The CDR3 totals 13 residues. J gave up 9 bases and V 6 bases, and 7 bases lay outside the gene matches.

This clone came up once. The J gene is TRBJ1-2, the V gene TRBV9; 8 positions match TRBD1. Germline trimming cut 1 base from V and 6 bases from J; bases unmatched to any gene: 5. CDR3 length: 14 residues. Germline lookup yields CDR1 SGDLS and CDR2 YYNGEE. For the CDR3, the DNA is TGTGCCAGCAGCGTATCAGGGGGCGCACATGGCTACACCTTC. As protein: CASSVSGGAHGYTF.

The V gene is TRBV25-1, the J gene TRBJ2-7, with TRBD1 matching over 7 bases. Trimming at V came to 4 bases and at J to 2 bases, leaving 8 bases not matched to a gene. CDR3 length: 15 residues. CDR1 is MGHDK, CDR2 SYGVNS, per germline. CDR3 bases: TGTGCCAGCAGTGCCCCGGGACAGCCTACCTACGAGCAGTACTTC. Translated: CASSAPGQPTYEQYF.

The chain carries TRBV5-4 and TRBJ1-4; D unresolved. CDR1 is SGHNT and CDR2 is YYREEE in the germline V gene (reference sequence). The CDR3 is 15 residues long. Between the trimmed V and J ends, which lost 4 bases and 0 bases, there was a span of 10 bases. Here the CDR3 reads CASSRTATTNEKLFF. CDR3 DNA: TGTGCCAGCAGCCGCACAGCTACAACTAATGAAAAACTGTTTTTT.

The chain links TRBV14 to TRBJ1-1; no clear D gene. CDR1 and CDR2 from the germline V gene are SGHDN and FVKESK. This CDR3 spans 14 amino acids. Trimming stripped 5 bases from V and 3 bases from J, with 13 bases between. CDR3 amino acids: CASSSQVGHTEAFF. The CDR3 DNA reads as TGTGCCAGCAGCAGTCAAGTTGGCCACACTGAAGCTTTCTTT.

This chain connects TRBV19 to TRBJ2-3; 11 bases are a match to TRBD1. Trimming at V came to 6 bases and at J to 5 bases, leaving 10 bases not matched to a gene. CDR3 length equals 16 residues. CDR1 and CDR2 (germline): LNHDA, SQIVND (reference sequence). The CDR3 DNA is TGTGCCAGTAGCAGGACAGGGGGCGGATTTGGAGATACGCAGTATTTT. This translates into CASSRTGGGFGDTQYF.

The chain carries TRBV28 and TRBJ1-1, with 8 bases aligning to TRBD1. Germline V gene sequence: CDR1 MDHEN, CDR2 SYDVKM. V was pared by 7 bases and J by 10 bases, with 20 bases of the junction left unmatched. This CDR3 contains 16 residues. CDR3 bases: TGTGCCAGCACATCCGGGACAGGACATACCCCTCGGAGAGCTTTCTTT. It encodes CASTSGTGHTPRRAFF.

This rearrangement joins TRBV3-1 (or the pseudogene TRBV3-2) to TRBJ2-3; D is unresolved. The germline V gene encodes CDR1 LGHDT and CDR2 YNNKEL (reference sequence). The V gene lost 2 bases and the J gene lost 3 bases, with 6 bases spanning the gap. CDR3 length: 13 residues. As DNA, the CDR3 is TGTGCCAGCAGCCAATTTCAAACAGATACGCAGTATTTT. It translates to CASSQFQTDTQYF.